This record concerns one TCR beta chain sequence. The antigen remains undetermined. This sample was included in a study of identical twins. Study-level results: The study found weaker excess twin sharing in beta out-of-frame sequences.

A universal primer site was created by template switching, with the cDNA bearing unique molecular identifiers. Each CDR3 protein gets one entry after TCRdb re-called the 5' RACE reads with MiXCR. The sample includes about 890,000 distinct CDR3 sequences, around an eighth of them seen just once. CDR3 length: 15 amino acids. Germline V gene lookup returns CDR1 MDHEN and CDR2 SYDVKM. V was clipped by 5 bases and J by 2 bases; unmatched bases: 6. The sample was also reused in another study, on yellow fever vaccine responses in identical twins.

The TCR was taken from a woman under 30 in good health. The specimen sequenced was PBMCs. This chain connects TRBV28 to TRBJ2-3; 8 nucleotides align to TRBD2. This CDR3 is CASSPRTSPTDTQYF. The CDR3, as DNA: TGTGCCAGCAGTCCTAGGACTAGCCCCACAGATACGCAGTATTTT.